This T cell receptor (beta chain) was recovered during a study of identical twins. MiXCR was run by TCRdb on the 5' RACE reads, yielding one entry per CDR3 protein. In the table there are fewer than 250,000 distinct CDR3 sequences, 6% to 8.5% of which are singletons. This clonotype occurred many times. The target antigen is unknown. General observations from the study: Clonotypes of the beta chain that were abundant in cord blood carried fewer insertions (memory repertoires showed none).

In addition, the sample was reused for a study of yellow fever vaccine responses in identical twins.

The TCR comes from a woman aged 18-29 years in good health. Material for sequencing was CD8+ T cells sorted from blood.

CDR3 protein: CASSLTSGRVYEQYF. CDR3 bases: TGTGCCAGCAGTTTAACTAGCGGGAGGGTCTACGAGCAGTACTTC. This chain joins TRBV12-3 or TRBV12-4 and TRBJ2-7; 13 nucleotides line up with TRBD2. The V segment lost 2 bases and the J segment 3 bases; nucleotides outside the gene matches: 1. The CDR3 sequence is 15 residues long.